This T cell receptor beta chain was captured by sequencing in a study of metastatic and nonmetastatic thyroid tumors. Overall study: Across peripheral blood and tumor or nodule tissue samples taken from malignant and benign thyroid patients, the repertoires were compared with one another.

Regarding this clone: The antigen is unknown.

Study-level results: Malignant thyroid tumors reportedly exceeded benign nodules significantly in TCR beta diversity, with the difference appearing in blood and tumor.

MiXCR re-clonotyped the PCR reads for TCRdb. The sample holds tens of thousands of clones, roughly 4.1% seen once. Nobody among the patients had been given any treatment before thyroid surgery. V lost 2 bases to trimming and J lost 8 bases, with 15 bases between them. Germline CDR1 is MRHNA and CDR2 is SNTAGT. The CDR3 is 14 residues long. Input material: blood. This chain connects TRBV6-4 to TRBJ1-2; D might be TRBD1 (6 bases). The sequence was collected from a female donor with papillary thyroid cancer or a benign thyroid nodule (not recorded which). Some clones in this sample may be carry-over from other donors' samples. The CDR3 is CASSDLQGRGGYTF. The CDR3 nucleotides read TGTGCCAGCAGTGACCTACAGGGTCGTGGAGGCTACACCTTC.